This is a list of T cell receptor beta chains from one sample in a study of cytomegalovirus exposure and HLA in healthy donors. Sequenced by immunoSEQ multiplex PCR; TCRdb stores in-frame clones only, minus some. The profile shows over 80,000 clones, over 60% of them singletons. The sequenced sample consisted of PBMCs. Receptors originate from a female donor in good health and CMV-seronegative. CDR3s include the opening cysteine and the closing phenylalanine or tryptophan. The order of the fields is V gene, D gene, CDR3 protein. The D gene is left open where the match is weak.

TRBV18 | . | CASSPTQNSEAFF
TRBV7-7 | TRBD1 | CASSTSWQGANTGELFF
TRBV5-1 | . | CASSVDNSGNTIYF
TRBV29-1 | . | CSVVGVHRNYGYTF
TRBV5-4 | . | CASSLDLGASETQYF
TRBV5-1 | . | CASSGSRGNTEAFF
TRBV6-1 | TRBD1 | CASSETGYLYEQYF
TRBV5-1 | TRBD1 | CASSLGQGRAYNEQFF
TRBV6-5 | TRBD1 | CASIRGLGEAFF
TRBV7-3 | TRBD2 | CASGTSGGSGANVLTF
TRBV18 | . | CASSPRTEETQYF
TRBV2 | . | CASKGASYEQYF
TRBV7-2 | TRBD2 | CASSSLAGGAYNEQFF
TRBV25-1 | TRBD1 | CASSAYIAGQGAGEQYF
TRBV7-9 | . | CASSGQGGQPQHF
TRBV28 | TRBD1 | CASSYDRVGNQPQHF
TRBV28 | TRBD1 | CASSLQQGPWAFF